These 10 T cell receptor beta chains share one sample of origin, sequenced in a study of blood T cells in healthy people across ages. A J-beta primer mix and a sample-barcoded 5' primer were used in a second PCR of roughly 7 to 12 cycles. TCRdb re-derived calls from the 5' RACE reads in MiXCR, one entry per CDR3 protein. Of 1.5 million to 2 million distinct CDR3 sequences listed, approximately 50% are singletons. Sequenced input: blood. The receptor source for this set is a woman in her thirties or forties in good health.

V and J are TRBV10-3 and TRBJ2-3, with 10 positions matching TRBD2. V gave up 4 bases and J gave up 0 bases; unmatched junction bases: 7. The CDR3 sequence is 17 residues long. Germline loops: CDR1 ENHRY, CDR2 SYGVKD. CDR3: CAISGPPSGSSTDTQYF. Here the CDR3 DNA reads TGTGCCATCAGTGGACCCCCTAGCGGGAGCAGCACAGATACGCAGTATTTT.

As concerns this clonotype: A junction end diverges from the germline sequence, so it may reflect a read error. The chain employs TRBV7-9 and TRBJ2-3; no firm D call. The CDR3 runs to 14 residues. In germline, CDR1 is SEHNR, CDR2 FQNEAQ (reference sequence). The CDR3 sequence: CARSRGVKTDTQYF. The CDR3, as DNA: TGTGCCCGCAGCCGAGGTGTGAAAACAGATACGCAGTATTTT.

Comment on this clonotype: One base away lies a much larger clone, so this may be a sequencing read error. CDR3: CASSFGQGSYGYTF. The CDR3, as DNA: TGCGCCAGCAGCTTTGGACAGGGAAGCTATGGCTACACCTTC. This rearrangement joins TRBV4-3 to TRBJ1-2, with 8 bases fitting TRBD1. In germline, CDR1 is LGHNA, CDR2 YSLEER. V gave up 5 bases and J gave up 4 bases; unmatched junction bases: 6. CDR3 length: 14 residues.

The CDR3 DNA reads as TGTGCCAGCCATTATAGGGCCGGGTATGGCTACACCTTC. The encoded protein is CASHYRAGYGYTF. The chain links TRBV6-5 to TRBJ1-2; no definite D call. The V end lost 8 bases, the J end lost 5 bases, and 15 bases lay between the germline ends. The CDR3 is 13 amino acids. The germline gives CDR1 MNHEY, CDR2 SVGAGI.

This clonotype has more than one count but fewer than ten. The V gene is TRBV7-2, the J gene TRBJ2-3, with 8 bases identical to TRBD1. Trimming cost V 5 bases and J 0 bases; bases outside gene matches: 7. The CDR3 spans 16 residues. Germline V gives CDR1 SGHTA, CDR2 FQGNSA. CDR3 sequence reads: CASSRTGCGSTDTQYF. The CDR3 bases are TGTGCCAGCAGCCGGACAGGGTGCGGCAGCACAGATACGCAGTATTTT.

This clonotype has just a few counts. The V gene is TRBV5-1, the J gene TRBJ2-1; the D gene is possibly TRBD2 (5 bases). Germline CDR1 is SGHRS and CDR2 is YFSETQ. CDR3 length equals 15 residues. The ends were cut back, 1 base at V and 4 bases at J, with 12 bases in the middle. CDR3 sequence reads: CASSLWGETYNEQFF. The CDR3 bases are TGCGCCAGCAGCTTGTGGGGAGAGACTTACAATGAGCAGTTCTTC.

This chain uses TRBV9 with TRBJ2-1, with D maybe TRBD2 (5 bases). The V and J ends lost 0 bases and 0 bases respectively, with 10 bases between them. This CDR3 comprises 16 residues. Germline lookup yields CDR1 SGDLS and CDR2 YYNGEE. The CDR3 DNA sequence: TGTGCCAGCAGCGTAGACCCCACTAGCTCCTACAATGAGCAGTTCTTC. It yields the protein CASSVDPTSSYNEQFF. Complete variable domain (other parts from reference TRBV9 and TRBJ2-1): DSGVTQTPKHLITATGQRVTLRCSPRSGDLSVYWYQQSLDQGLQFLIQYYNGEERAKGNILERFSAQQFPDLHSELNLSSLELGDSALYFCASSVDPTSSYNEQFFGPGTRLTVL.

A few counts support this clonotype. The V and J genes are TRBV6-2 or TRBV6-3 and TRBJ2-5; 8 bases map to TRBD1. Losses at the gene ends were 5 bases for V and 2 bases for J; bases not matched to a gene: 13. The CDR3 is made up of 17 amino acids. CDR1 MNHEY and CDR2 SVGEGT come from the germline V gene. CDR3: CASSQPSTGVRQETQYF. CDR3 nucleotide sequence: TGTGCCAGCAGTCAACCCTCGACAGGGGTGAGACAAGAGACCCAGTACTTC.

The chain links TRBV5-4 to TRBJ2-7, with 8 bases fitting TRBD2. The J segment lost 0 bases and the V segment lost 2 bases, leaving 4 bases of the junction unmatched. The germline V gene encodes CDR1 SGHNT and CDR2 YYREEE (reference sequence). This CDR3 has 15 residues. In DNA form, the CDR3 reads TGTGCCAGCAGCTTTCAAGCGGGGGACTCCTACGAGCAGTACTTC. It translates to CASSFQAGDSYEQYF.

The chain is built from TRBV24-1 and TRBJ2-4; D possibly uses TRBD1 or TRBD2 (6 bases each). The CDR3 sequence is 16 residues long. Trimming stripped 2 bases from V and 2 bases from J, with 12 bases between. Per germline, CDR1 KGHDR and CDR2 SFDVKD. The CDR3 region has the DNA TGTGCCACCAGTGATTCGGGGGCGATAACCAAAAACATTCAGTACTTC. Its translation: CATSDSGAITKNIQYF.